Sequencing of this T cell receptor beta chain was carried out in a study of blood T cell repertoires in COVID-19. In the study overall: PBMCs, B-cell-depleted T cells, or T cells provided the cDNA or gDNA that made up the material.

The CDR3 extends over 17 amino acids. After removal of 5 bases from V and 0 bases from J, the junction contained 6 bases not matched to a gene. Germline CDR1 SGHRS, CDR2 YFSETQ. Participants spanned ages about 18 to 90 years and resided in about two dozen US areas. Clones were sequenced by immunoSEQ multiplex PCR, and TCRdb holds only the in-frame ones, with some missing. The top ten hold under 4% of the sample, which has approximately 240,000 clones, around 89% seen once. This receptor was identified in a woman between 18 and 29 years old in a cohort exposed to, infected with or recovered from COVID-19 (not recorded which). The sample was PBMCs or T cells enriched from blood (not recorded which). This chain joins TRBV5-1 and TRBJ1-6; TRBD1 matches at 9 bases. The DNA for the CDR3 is TGCGCCAGCAGAGTGGACAGGGGAAGCTCCTATAATTCACCCCTCCACTTT. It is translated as CASRVDRGSSYNSPLHF.